This T cell receptor beta chain was recorded in a study of shared clonotypes between healthy human individuals (dated by TCRdb to about 2020). Turning to the overall study: A couple of women and a few men aged 18 to 49 years were included in the cohort. Per donor, three plates each were used for CD4 naive and CD4 memory, two for CD8 naive, and one for CD8 memory. The study deeply sequenced blood TCR repertoires of about 5 healthy adults to estimate repertoire size and the extent of clonotype sharing between individuals. Different laboratories and diverse techniques were used to prepare libraries and sequence TCR repertoires, to increase sequencing depth and limit assay-specific biases. Each donor's leukapheresis produced roughly between roughly 0.85 and 9.5 billion PBMCs.

Comments on this clone: What this receptor recognizes is not known. No per-base quality is available; no much larger clone lies one base away.

Using the deep immunoSEQ assay, multiplex PCR amplified TCR CDR3 regions from genomic DNA. For each cell subset, the extracted genomic DNA was distributed evenly across all wells of several immunoSEQ 96-well plates, and each plate served as one replicate. For sorted subsets, each replicate PCR was loaded with about 0.2 ug genomic DNA, equivalent to 30,000 to 35,000 T cell genomes. Purified libraries were measured with a Qubit 3.0 fluorometer, size-checked on a Bioanalyzer 2100, and measured again with the KAPA Library Quantification kit. Each immunoSEQ 96-well plate was sequenced on its own single-read 150-cycle Illumina NextSeq 550 flow cell. The authors' pipeline ran thus. Because the immunoSEQ output held only junctional sequences and lacked quality scores, the filtering could not match the filtering applied to full-length reads. To assign V/J genes and CDR3, sequences were annotated using PyIR, a Python wrapper for IgBLAST v1.9, with IMGT germline references. Reads with weak V/J assignments (E-value above 1e-6), missing CDR3, stop codons, out-of-frame junctions, or ambiguous translated residues were removed. V3J clonotypes were defined by identical inferred V gene, J gene, and CDR3 amino acid sequence. Percentage overlap between repertoires was calculated by dividing the number of shared unique clonotypes by the size of the smaller repertoire. Richness of each repertoire was evaluated using RTK rarefaction, the Chao1 estimator, and Recon v2.1 estimates of unobserved clonotypes. For all TCRbeta clonotypes obtained by the gDNA method from a few donors, generation probabilities were computed with OLGA. The table was pulled from immuneACCESS by TCRdb, which kept in-frame rearrangements only. Such tables lose some clones; where checked, under half of the loss comes from unresolved V genes, and the rest has no known cause. V, J and clone size were drawn from that table, and D and trimming were deduced from the DNA. Counted in this sample were millions of clones; more than 80% of them appeared once. The top ten clones comprise over 0.12% of the sample.

What the authors observed across the whole study: Incomplete sequencing was indicated by rarefaction of sorted-subset datasets, despite the large sequencing depth. When a handful of donors were compared, the shared fraction of clonotypes was roughly 5% for naive CD4, more than 3% for naive CD8, roughly 2.3% for memory CD4, and 0.3% to 0.5% for memory CD8. Sampling was restricted to blood, and TCR repertoires in tissue are likely to differ from TCR repertoires in blood. Based on pairwise subsampling, the degree of clonotype sharing among donors was expected to be affected by sequencing depth. The genetic and exposure-history diversity represented was limited by the small number of donors. Larger estimated clonotype richness was generally found for naive subsets than for memory subsets. Higher generation probabilities were observed for clonotypes shared by all four sorted-subset donors than for non-shared clonotypes.

The cysteine opens and the phenylalanine closes a CDR3 of 17 amino acids. Only the CDR3 region is kept as DNA, spanning 51 bases read in frame from base 1. Taken from the germline V gene (reference sequence), the CDR1 and CDR2 loops are LNHDA and SQIVND. V trim: 7 bases; J trim: 0 bases; unmatched bases: 6. The donors were healthy, HIV-negative adults with no recently reported acute infections or vaccinations. Every donor was a Caucasian adult residing in Nashville, Tennessee, USA. CD4+ T cells were enriched by magnetic negative selection, after which naive cells were positively selected on CD45RA and the negative fraction was taken as the memory subset. After blood collection by leukapheresis, PBMCs were isolated using Ficoll-Histopaque density gradient centrifugation and then cryopreserved in the vapor phase of liquid nitrogen. Analytical flow cytometry was used to check the purity and quantity of each magnetically sorted T cell population. From each sorted fraction, genomic DNA was isolated and quantified by UV absorbance on a Nanodrop 2000c.

The clonotype was recovered from a man between 18 and 35 years old in good health. The sequencing input was naive CD4+ T cells sorted from blood. The cell subset or site label, as the study defines it: CD45RA+ positively selected. The V and J segments used are TRBV19 and TRBJ2-5; the junction holds 15 bases that match TRBD2. The DNA reads as follows: TGTGCCAGTAAAGGACTAGCGGGAGGGAAGTACCAAGAGACCCAGTACTTC. Protein translation: CASKGLAGGKYQETQYF.